This section outlines one TCR beta chain sequence together with its context. Its antigen remains unidentified. No quality values exist for individual bases; no much larger clone is one base distant. The sample comes from a study of blood T cell repertoires in COVID-19 (TCRdb year 2020). With respect to the entire study: Samples covering the acute and convalescent phases of COVID-19 were provided by collaborators in the United States, Italy and Spain. The material from the prospective study consisted of cDNA or gDNA derived from T cells, B-cell-depleted T cells, or PBMCs. Subjects who had been exposed to COVID-19, were actively infected with it, or had recovered from it provided the deeply sampled blood TCRbeta repertoires that made up the dataset. A freely available public database, intended as a resource for researchers studying the immune response to SARS-CoV-2, is where the repertoires were released. The samples were drawn from the first 160 participants of the ongoing ImmuneRACE study and from 1,254 subjects provided by 6 global collaborators. The sample metadata nearly always contained a de-identified subject ID, COVID-19 status, age in years and sex. HLA class I and class II types, where available, came from metadata supplied by the sample provider rather than from assay-based typing. On the study overall, not on this receptor specifically: How much clinical and demographic metadata was included differed by source and by participant, and the metadata was provided uncurated.

The CDR3 holds 16 amino acids from the cysteine to the phenylalanine. The sequence is cut down to CDR3 DNA, 48 bases in frame from base 1. Sequences SGHDT (CDR1) and YYEEEE (CDR2) are obtained from the germline V gene. The germline V end is reduced by 3 bases and the J end by 1 base; junction bases left unmatched: 7. The immunoSEQ Assay, a bias-controlled multiplex PCR, was used to amplify TCRbeta CDR3 regions from genomic DNA. In the authors' own workflow: The number of nucleated cells in each sample was estimated from the amplification of reference gene primers within the assay. To quantify the absolute abundance of each unique TCRbeta CDR3 rearrangement, sequence reads were collapsed and filtered. Productive Simpson clonality was computed per sample as the square root of Simpson's diversity index over productive rearrangements. Imported from immuneACCESS, the table was reduced by TCRdb to in-frame sequences with V and J called. These copies leave out some clones; in studies compared against another copy, an unresolved V gene accounts for under half, and the cause of the remainder is not known. V, J and clone size were drawn from that table, and D and trimming were deduced from the DNA. Across this sample there are approximately 66,000 clones, with almost 90% seen only once. The ten largest clones take up 20% to 25% of the sample.

Whole blood was collected in K2EDTA tubes by collaborating institutions according to the institutions' own protocols. For TCRbeta analysis, collaborator samples were shipped as frozen whole blood, as isolated PBMCs, or as DNA extracted from either sample type. This chain joins TRBV5-6 to TRBJ1-1, with 9 junctional bases fitting TRBD1. The sample consisted of peripheral blood. This TCR was sampled from a woman in her fifties or sixties with active or convalescent COVID-19. CDR3 loop: CASSSGTGITNTEAFF. DNA sequence: TGTGCCAGCAGCTCAGGGACAGGGATCACGAACACTGAAGCTTTCTTT.